This TCR beta chain stems from a study of spatial heterogeneity in lung cancer. Looking at the study overall: An average of more than ten raw reads was observed per unique TCR and UMI combination. Whole-study results and caveats: Blood contained ubiquitous expanded tumor TCRs more at resection than at follow-up.

Time point here: sample taken at primary tumor resection. Material for sequencing was whole RNA from tumor, nontumor lung or frozen PBMC, left unsorted. The donors, about 78 patients with untreated early-stage non-small cell lung cancer, provided the samples. Each TCR cDNA molecule bore a unique molecular identifier. TCRdb called the 5' RACE reads again in MiXCR, with one record for every CDR3 protein. Among about 95,000 distinct CDR3 sequences, around 10% were seen once, and the ten largest hold about 7.1%. This clonotype was detected ten times or more. The antigen is undetermined. Sequenced material: PBMCs, taken at surgery. The sequence derives from a male donor with early-stage non-small cell lung cancer.

The CDR3 bases are TGTGCCAGCAGCTTAAACGGTGGCGAGCAGTACTTC. Translation: CASSLNGGEQYF. The chain links TRBV7-3 to TRBJ2-7; D not resolved. V shed 1 base and J shed 6 bases, with 7 bases lying between them. CDR1 and CDR2 (germline): SGHTA, FQGTGA. This CDR3 has 12 amino acids.